One and the same sample provided the 4 T cell receptor beta chains below, sequenced in a study of blood T cell repertoires in COVID-19. The repertoire was sequenced with immunoSEQ multiplex PCR; TCRdb's copy has only in-frame clones and lacks some. This table has fewer than 450,000 clones, roughly 87% appearing once. Sequencing used PBMCs or T cells enriched from blood (not recorded which). These receptors were obtained from a woman in her forties with acute COVID-19.

As concerns this clone: Other DNA sequences in the sample encode the same CDR3. The chain carries TRBV30 and TRBJ1-5; D perhaps matches TRBD1 (6 bases). V lost 0 bases to trimming and J lost 7 bases, with 10 bases between them. The germline CDR1 and CDR2 sequences are GTSNPN and SVGIG (reference sequence). The CDR3 sequence is 13 residues long. The CDR3 DNA follows: TGTGCCTGGAGTGTACGGGGGGGCCAGCCCCAGCATTTT. It encodes CAWSVRGGQPQHF.

The chain uses TRBV5-5 and TRBJ2-3, with 7 bases identical to TRBD2. The germline V gene has CDR1 SGHKS and CDR2 YYEKEE (reference sequence). The CDR3 contains 15 residues. Trimming removed 6 bases from V and 2 bases from J; junction bases left unmatched: 9. CDR3 DNA: TGTGCCAGCATCCTAGGACTAGACTACACAGATACGCAGTATTTT. Protein: CASILGLDYTDTQYF.

V is TRBV24-1 and J is TRBJ1-2; 12 bases line up with TRBD1. V lost 10 bases and J lost 3; bases outside the gene matches: 8. The length of the CDR3 is 15 residues. The germline V gene has CDR1 KGHDR and CDR2 SFDVKD. CDR3 amino acids: CATRGQGAFDYGYTF. The CDR3 DNA sequence: TGTGCCACTAGGGGACAGGGGGCTTTCGACTATGGCTACACCTTC.

This clone was recorded a few times. The chain couples TRBV11-2 to TRBJ1-2; 9 bases map to TRBD1. Trimming took 5 bases from V and 13 from J; bases not matched to a gene: 5. CDR3 size: 11 residues. Germline lookup yields CDR1 SGHAT and CDR2 FQNNGV. The CDR3 sequence: CASSLGQGSTF. For the CDR3, the DNA is TGTGCCAGCAGCCTGGGACAGGGAAGCACCTTC.